This paragraph covers one TCR beta chain sequence. The CDR3 spans 15 residues. Germline V lookup: CDR1 LGHNA, CDR2 YSLEER. With 4 bases removed from V and 7 bases from J, the gap between germline ends came to 16 bases. This sample is drawn from a study of shared clonotypes between healthy human individuals. Deep level was the assay's run setting. The method was immunoSEQ multiplex PCR; TCRdb's version includes in-frame clones alone and lacks a portion of them. The sample contains 2 million to 2.5 million clones, just under 95% of which appear only once. The material sequenced was naive CD4+ T cells from PBMCs. The subset: CD45RA+ positively selected. The chain recombines TRBV4-3 with TRBJ1-4, with D possibly matching TRBD1 (5 bases). The TCR sequence derives from a man in his late teens or twenties in good health. Some clones in this sample may be carry-over from other donors' samples. CDR3 nucleotide sequence: TGCGCCAGCAGCCGGGGACCGGGAGAGGGTGAAAAACTGTTTTTT. Translating it yields CASSRGPGEGEKLFF.